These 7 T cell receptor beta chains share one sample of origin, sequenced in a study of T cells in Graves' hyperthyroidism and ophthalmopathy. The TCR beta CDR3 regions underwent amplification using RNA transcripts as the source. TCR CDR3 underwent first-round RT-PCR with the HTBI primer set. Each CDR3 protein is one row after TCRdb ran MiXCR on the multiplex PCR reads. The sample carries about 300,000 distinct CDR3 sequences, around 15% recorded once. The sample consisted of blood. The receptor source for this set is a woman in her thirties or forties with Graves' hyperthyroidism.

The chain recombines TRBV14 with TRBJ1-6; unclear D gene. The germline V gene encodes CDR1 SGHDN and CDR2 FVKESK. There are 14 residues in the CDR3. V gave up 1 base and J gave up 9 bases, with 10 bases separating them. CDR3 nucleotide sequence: TGTGCCAGCAGCCAAGTAGCGGGTACTTCACCCCTCCACTTT. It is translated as CASSQVAGTSPLHF.

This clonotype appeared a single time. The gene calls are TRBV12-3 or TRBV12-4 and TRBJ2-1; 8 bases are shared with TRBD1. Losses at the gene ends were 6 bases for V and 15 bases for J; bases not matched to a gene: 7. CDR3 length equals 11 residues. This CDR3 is CASSPGGYLFF. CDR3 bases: TGTGCCAGCAGCCCAGGGGGCTATCTGTTCTTC.

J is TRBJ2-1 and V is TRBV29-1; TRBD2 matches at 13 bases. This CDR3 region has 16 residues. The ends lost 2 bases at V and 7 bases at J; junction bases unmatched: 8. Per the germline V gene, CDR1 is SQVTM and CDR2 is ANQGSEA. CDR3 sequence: CSVENSGTSGINEQFF. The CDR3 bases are TGCAGCGTTGAAAATTCCGGGACTAGCGGGATTAATGAGCAGTTCTTC.

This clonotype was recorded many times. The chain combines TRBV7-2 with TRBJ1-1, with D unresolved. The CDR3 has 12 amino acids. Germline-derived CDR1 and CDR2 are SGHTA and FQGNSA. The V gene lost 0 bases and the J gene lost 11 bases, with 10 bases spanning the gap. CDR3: CASSLAPGSAFF. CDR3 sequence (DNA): TGTGCCAGCAGCTTAGCTCCGGGATCGGCTTTCTTT.

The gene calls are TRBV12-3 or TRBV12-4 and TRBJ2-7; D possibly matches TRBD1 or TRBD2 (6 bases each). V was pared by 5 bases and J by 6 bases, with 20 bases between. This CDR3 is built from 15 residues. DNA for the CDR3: TGTGCCAGCAGTAAGAGGGGGGTCCTCCTTGGCGAGCAGTACTTC. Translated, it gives CASSKRGVLLGEQYF.

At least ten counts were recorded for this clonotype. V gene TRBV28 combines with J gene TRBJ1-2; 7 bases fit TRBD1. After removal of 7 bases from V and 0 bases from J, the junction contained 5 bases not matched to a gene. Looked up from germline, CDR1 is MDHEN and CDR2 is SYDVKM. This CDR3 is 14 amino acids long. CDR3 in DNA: TGTGCCAGCACCGAGGGACAGACTAACTATGGCTACACCTTC. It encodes CASTEGQTNYGYTF.

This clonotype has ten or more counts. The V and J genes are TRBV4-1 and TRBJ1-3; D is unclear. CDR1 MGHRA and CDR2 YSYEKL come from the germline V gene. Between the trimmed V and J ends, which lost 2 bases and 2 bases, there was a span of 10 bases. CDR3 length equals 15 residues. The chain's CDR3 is CASSQSTNPGNTIYF. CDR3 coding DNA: TGCGCCAGCAGCCAATCCACAAACCCTGGAAACACCATATATTTT.